One sample yielded the 7 T cell receptor beta chains listed below, sequenced in a study of shared clonotypes between healthy human individuals. TCRdb's table, derived via immunoSEQ multiplex PCR, lists solely in-frame clones and lacks some. The sample holds a few million clones, roughly 93% seen once. The sequencing sample was made of naive CD4+ T cells from PBMCs. Subset noted: CD45RA+ positively selected. All receptors come from a man younger than 35 in good health. Some clones in this sample may be carry-over from other donors' samples.

Only one count was recorded for this clone. The chain combines TRBV11-3 with TRBJ2-2; D gene unclear. The V gene lost 6 bases and the J gene lost 7 bases, with 6 bases spanning the gap. This CDR3 is 11 amino acids long. Germline V gives CDR1 SGHNT, CDR2 YENEEA. CDR3 sequence (DNA): TGTGCCAGCAGTCCCGGCGGGGAGCTGTTTTTT. Translated: CASSPGGELFF.

The CDR3 spells CASSYLREPGGELFF. The CDR3, as DNA: TGTGCCAGCAGTTATCTGCGGGAGCCGGGAGGGGAGCTGTTTTTT. The chain uses TRBV6-6 and TRBJ2-2; 7 positions match TRBD2. V shed 3 bases, J shed 8 bases, and the junction held 9 bases outside the gene matches. The CDR3 runs 15 residues. The V gene's germline CDR1 is MNHNY and CDR2 SVGAGI (reference sequence).

On this clone itself: Other DNA sequences in this specimen translate into the identical CDR3. The rearrangement uses TRBV27 and TRBJ1-5, with D unclear. CDR3 length equals 12 residues. Germline V lookup: CDR1 MNHEY, CDR2 SMNVEV (reference sequence). The ends were cut back, 4 bases at V and 4 bases at J, with 5 bases in the middle. The DNA of the CDR3 is TGTGCCAGCAGTTCGGGGAATCAGCCCCAGCATTTT. Encoded protein: CASSSGNQPQHF.

This chain joins TRBV6-6 and TRBJ2-7, with D possibly matching TRBD2 (6 bases). The germline gives CDR1 MNHNY, CDR2 SVGAGI (reference sequence). V dropped 5 bases and J dropped 4 bases, with 12 bases sitting between them. The CDR3 covers 13 residues. In DNA, the CDR3 is TGTGCCAGCAGTCGATACGGGAGTTACGAGCAGTACTTC. Amino acid sequence: CASSRYGSYEQYF.

The J gene is TRBJ1-2, the V gene TRBV28; tentative D call: TRBD1 (5 bases). In germline, CDR1 is MDHEN, CDR2 SYDVKM. CDR3 length equals 13 residues. V was cut by 4 bases and J by 4 bases, with 10 bases left in between. CDR3 loop: CASSSGLLYGYTF. The CDR3 DNA sequence: TGTGCCAGCAGTTCGGGACTGCTCTATGGCTACACCTTC.

The gene calls are TRBV6-5 and TRBJ1-4; 8 bases are a match to TRBD1. CDR3 length equals 15 residues. Germline V gives CDR1 MNHEY, CDR2 SVGAGI. V lost 2 bases, J lost 5 bases, and 4 bases stayed unmatched. CDR3 nucleotides: TGTGCCAGCAGTTACACCGGACAGGGAAATGAAAAACTGTTTTTT. As protein: CASSYTGQGNEKLFF.

The chain recombines TRBV5-1 with TRBJ2-1; perhaps TRBD2 as D (6 bases). Trimming removed 5 bases at V and 0 bases at J, with 12 bases between. The CDR3 is 15 residues long. CDR1 and CDR2 (germline): SGHRS, YFSETQ. This chain's CDR3 is CASSWDSASYNEQFF. CDR3 coding DNA: TGCGCCAGCAGTTGGGACTCCGCCTCCTACAATGAGCAGTTCTTC.